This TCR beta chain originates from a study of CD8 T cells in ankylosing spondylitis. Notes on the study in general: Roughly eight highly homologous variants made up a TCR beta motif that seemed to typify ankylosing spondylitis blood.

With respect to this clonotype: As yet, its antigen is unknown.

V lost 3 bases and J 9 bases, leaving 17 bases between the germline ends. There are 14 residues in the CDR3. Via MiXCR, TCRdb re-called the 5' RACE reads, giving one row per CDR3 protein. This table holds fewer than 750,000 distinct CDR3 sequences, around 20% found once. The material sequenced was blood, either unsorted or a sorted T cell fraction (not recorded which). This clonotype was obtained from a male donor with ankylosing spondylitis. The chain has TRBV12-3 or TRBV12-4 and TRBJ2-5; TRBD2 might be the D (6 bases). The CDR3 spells CASSLGLGEGAQYF. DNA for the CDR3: TGTGCCAGCAGTTTGGGACTGGGCGAAGGGGCCCAGTACTTC.